This T cell receptor (beta chain) derives from a study of identical twins. Notes on the study in general: Model-predicted out-of-frame TCR alpha sharing fell below observed values in monozygotic twins.

On this clonotype: The antigen remains undetermined.

CDR1 SGHRS and CDR2 YFSETQ come from the germline V gene. The CDR3 extends over 13 amino acids. V shed 2 bases and J shed 6 bases, with 11 bases lying between them. Each CDR3 protein gets one entry after TCRdb re-called the 5' RACE reads with MiXCR. Of 450,000 or so distinct CDR3 sequences in the sample, 24% were seen once. These data are also associated with another study on T cells expressing NK-cell markers.

The chain uses TRBV5-1 and TRBJ1-2; D call uncertain. The TCR was taken from a woman younger than 35 in good health. The sequenced sample was CD4+ T cells sorted from blood. CDR3 in amino acids: CASSFAGSDGYTF. The CDR3 DNA follows: TGCGCCAGCAGCTTTGCGGGTTCTGATGGCTACACCTTC.